Listed below are T cell receptor beta chains from one sample, sequenced in a study of blood T cell repertoires in COVID-19. Data came from immunoSEQ multiplex PCR; TCRdb stores just in-frame clones and leaves some out. The sample has more than 250,000 clones; roughly 84% are singletons. Sequencing input: peripheral blood. Receptor source: a man in his fifties or sixties with active or convalescent COVID-19. Each CDR3 is given with its conserved first and last residue. The order of the fields is J gene, V gene, D gene, CDR3 protein. The D gene is left open where the match is weak.

j_gene: TRBJ2-1
v_gene: TRBV9
d_gene: TRBD2
CDR3aa: CASSVVAGGLEQFF

j_gene: TRBJ2-3
v_gene: TRBV5-1
d_gene: TRBD2
CDR3aa: CASSDAGGLTDTQYF

j_gene: TRBJ2-2
v_gene: TRBV28
d_gene: -
CDR3aa: CASSLGPLNTGELFF

j_gene: TRBJ2-7
v_gene: TRBV6-5
d_gene: -
CDR3aa: CASSYEGAGEQYF

j_gene: TRBJ2-1
v_gene: TRBV7-3
d_gene: -
CDR3aa: CASSLRRGSDNEQFF

j_gene: TRBJ2-7
v_gene: TRBV5-4
d_gene: TRBD2
CDR3aa: CASSPLPSGTSGTRREQYF

j_gene: TRBJ1-1
v_gene: TRBV6-6
d_gene: -
CDR3aa: CASSLGGDAAFF

j_gene: TRBJ2-5
v_gene: TRBV5-1
d_gene: TRBD2
CDR3aa: CASSGTIQETQYF

j_gene: TRBJ2-7
v_gene: TRBV4-1
d_gene: TRBD2
CDR3aa: CASSHNGPGLAGGHKNEQYF

j_gene: TRBJ2-5
v_gene: TRBV6-1
d_gene: TRBD2
CDR3aa: CASSEEGLAGARGTQYF

j_gene: TRBJ1-5
v_gene: TRBV10-1
d_gene: TRBD1
CDR3aa: CASSESPSGFDRGPGSNQPQHF

j_gene: TRBJ1-5
v_gene: TRBV6-4
d_gene: TRBD1
CDR3aa: CATSTGPDQPQHF

j_gene: TRBJ1-5
v_gene: TRBV4-1
d_gene: -
CDR3aa: CASSPGPLSNQPQHF

j_gene: TRBJ2-7
v_gene: TRBV7-3
d_gene: -
CDR3aa: CASSLHEAGPQYF

j_gene: TRBJ2-1
v_gene: TRBV27
d_gene: TRBD2
CDR3aa: CASSSIAGGFNEQFF

j_gene: TRBJ1-2
v_gene: TRBV3-1/TRBV3-2
d_gene: TRBD1
CDR3aa: CASNDREGGYGYTF

j_gene: TRBJ1-4
v_gene: TRBV19
d_gene: -
CDR3aa: CASSRTLDPPLADEKLFF

j_gene: TRBJ2-3
v_gene: TRBV5-1
d_gene: TRBD1
CDR3aa: CASSRSTGGIDTQYF

j_gene: TRBJ1-5
v_gene: TRBV5-5
d_gene: -
CDR3aa: CASSQRQLQGYQPQHF

j_gene: TRBJ2-3
v_gene: TRBV29-1
d_gene: -
CDR3aa: CSVGTGTDTQYF

j_gene: TRBJ2-3
v_gene: TRBV2
d_gene: TRBD2
CDR3aa: CASRSGRGRADTQYF

j_gene: TRBJ2-5
v_gene: TRBV6-5
d_gene: -
CDR3aa: CASSYSILISQETQYF

j_gene: TRBJ2-3
v_gene: TRBV19
d_gene: TRBD1
CDR3aa: CASSDRGFADTQYF

j_gene: TRBJ2-6
v_gene: TRBV18
d_gene: -
CDR3aa: CASSPLPGTGANVLTF

j_gene: TRBJ2-1
v_gene: TRBV29-1
d_gene: TRBD2
CDR3aa: CSLSGPSYNEQFF

j_gene: TRBJ2-1
v_gene: TRBV28
d_gene: TRBD1
CDR3aa: CASSRKGQDYNEQFF

j_gene: TRBJ2-7
v_gene: TRBV18
d_gene: -
CDR3aa: CASSPQKRGPYEQYF

j_gene: TRBJ1-5
v_gene: TRBV6-5
d_gene: -
CDR3aa: CASSYSTDTNQPQHF

j_gene: TRBJ1-6
v_gene: TRBV30
d_gene: TRBD1
CDR3aa: CAWSVHRGALPWGSPLHF

j_gene: TRBJ2-7
v_gene: TRBV7-9
d_gene: -
CDR3aa: CASSPLGLAEEQYF

j_gene: TRBJ1-1
v_gene: TRBV5-1
d_gene: -
CDR3aa: CASSTGKNTEAFF

j_gene: TRBJ1-6
v_gene: TRBV28
d_gene: TRBD1
CDR3aa: CASSPSLTGVSPLHF

j_gene: TRBJ2-3
v_gene: TRBV5-1
d_gene: TRBD1
CDR3aa: CASSPSLDRSTDTQYF

j_gene: TRBJ2-3
v_gene: TRBV5-1
d_gene: TRBD2
CDR3aa: CASSWGLAESTDTQYF

j_gene: TRBJ1-4
v_gene: TRBV6-5
d_gene: -
CDR3aa: CASSPRQAPISKLFF

j_gene: TRBJ1-1
v_gene: TRBV30
d_gene: -
CDR3aa: CAWSVTQGTEAFF

j_gene: TRBJ1-6
v_gene: TRBV13
d_gene: -
CDR3aa: CASSSGGNSPLHF

j_gene: TRBJ2-6
v_gene: TRBV4-3
d_gene: -
CDR3aa: CASSQQAPGANVLTF